What follows are 27 T cell receptor beta chains derived from one specimen sequenced in a study of Ad26.COV2.S vaccination and SARS-CoV-2 variants. Documented treatment: some 20 received Ad26.COV2.S at low or high dose, single or two shots; several received placebo; per-sample allocation not given. Samples were taken on day 63 after the first vaccine or placebo injection. The assay was immunoSEQ multiplex PCR, and TCRdb's table has in-frame clones only and misses some. This sample has some 340,000 clones, with about 86% found just once. The sample was peripheral blood, taken in a trial of Ad26.COV2.S vaccine versus placebo. These TCRs come from a person aged 18-60 years who received the Ad26.COV2.S COVID-19 vaccine or a placebo.

In nucleotides, the CDR3 is TGTGCCAGCAGTTTATCGGACAGCGCGTACGAGCAGTACTTC. Its protein product is CASSLSDSAYEQYF. The genes are TRBV27 and TRBJ2-7, with a weak D call TRBD1 (6 bases). Germline CDR1 and CDR2: MNHEY and SMNVEV (reference sequence). The CDR3 has 14 residues. Trimming removed 0 bases from V and 4 bases from J, with 10 bases in between.

The rearrangement joins TRBV2 to TRBJ1-1; tentative D call: TRBD1 (5 bases). With 6 bases removed from V and 5 bases from J, the gap between germline ends came to 16 bases. The CDR3 length is 14 residues. The germline V gene has CDR1 SNHLY and CDR2 FYNNEI. The CDR3 is CASRETWGRTEAFF. DNA for the CDR3: TGTGCCAGCAGAGAGACGTGGGGCCGGACTGAAGCTTTCTTT.

CDR3: CATSRERHWGNYGYTF. CDR3 coding DNA: TGTGCCACCAGCAGAGAGCGGCATTGGGGTAACTATGGCTACACCTTC. The rearrangement uses TRBV15 and TRBJ1-2; D remains unclear. From germline, CDR1 is LNHNV and CDR2 YYDKDF (reference sequence). Trimming stripped 0 bases from V and 1 base from J, with 12 bases between. The CDR3 consists of 16 residues.

This sequence joins TRBV4-2 and TRBJ2-1, with 10 bases that match TRBD2. Trimming cost V 0 bases and J 10 bases; bases outside gene matches: 9. Germline V CDR1 and CDR2: LGHNA, YNFKEQ. This CDR3 comprises 16 residues. CDR3: CASSQEASGGAGEQFF. The CDR3 nucleotides are TGTGCCAGCAGCCAAGAGGCCAGCGGGGGGGCCGGGGAGCAGTTCTTC.

The chain joins TRBV4-3 to TRBJ2-7; the match to TRBD1 covers 9 bases. Losses at the gene ends were 1 base for V and 3 bases for J; bases not matched to a gene: 7. The CDR3 spans 16 residues. CDR1 and CDR2 from the germline V gene are LGHNA and YSLEER. The CDR3 DNA is TGCGCCAGCAGCCAAGGTTGGGACAGGGCCCACTACGAGCAGTACTTC. Its translation is CASSQGWDRAHYEQYF.

The chain couples TRBV7-2 to TRBJ1-2; the match to TRBD1 covers 7 bases. The V gene end was trimmed by 2 bases and the J gene end by 7 bases; junction bases not matched to a gene: 13. This CDR3 comprises 16 residues. Germline V lookup: CDR1 SGHTA, CDR2 FQGNSA. CDR3 nucleotides: TGTGCCAGCAGCTTACGACAGGGAAGCTGGTTAGGTGGCTACACCTTC. This translates into CASSLRQGSWLGGYTF.

V and J are TRBV14 and TRBJ1-2, with D possibly being TRBD1 (5 bases). The CDR3 has 15 amino acids. V shed 4 bases and J shed 6 bases, with 18 bases lying between them. CDR1 is SGHDN, CDR2 FVKESK, per germline. The CDR3 here is CASSPRASWRDGYTF. For the CDR3, the DNA is TGTGCCAGCAGCCCCAGGGCCTCCTGGAGGGATGGCTACACCTTC.

This rearrangement joins TRBV19 to TRBJ1-1; D perhaps matches TRBD1 (5 bases). The CDR3 sequence is 15 residues long. Per germline, CDR1 LNHDA and CDR2 SQIVND (reference sequence). V lost 3 bases and J 1 base, leaving 12 bases between the germline ends. CDR3 DNA: TGTGCCAGTAGTATCCCGTCGGGGCCGAACACTGAAGCTTTCTTT. Protein: CASSIPSGPNTEAFF.

The chain couples TRBV5-6 to TRBJ2-1, with no clear D. Germline V gives CDR1 SGHDT, CDR2 YYEEEE. Trimming left V 4 bases short and J 3 bases short, with 20 bases between. The CDR3 loop spans 17 amino acids. The CDR3, as DNA: TGTGCCAGCAGCCCCCCACTCCCCCAGGCGTACTACAATGAGCAGTTCTTC. As protein: CASSPPLPQAYYNEQFF.

The chain uses TRBV4-3 and TRBJ1-2; tentatively, D is TRBD1 (6 bases). The CDR3 totals 14 residues. The germline V gene has CDR1 LGHNA and CDR2 YSLEER. Trimming took off 1 base at V and 2 bases at J, with 8 bases between the two ends. The CDR3 loop is CASSQGTVNYGYTF. The CDR3, as DNA: TGCGCCAGCAGCCAAGGGACAGTCAACTATGGCTACACCTTC.

The chain is built from TRBV5-1 and TRBJ1-4; D is unclear. The CDR3 contains 14 residues. Germline CDR1 reads SGHRS; CDR2 reads YFSETQ. The V and J ends lost 0 bases and 7 bases respectively, with 10 bases between them. The CDR3 bases are TGCGCCAGCAGCTTGGGTGGGGTTGGTGAAAAACTGTTTTTT. This gives the protein CASSLGGVGEKLFF.

V and J are TRBV5-5 and TRBJ2-7; 8 bases agree with TRBD1. The CDR3 consists of 16 residues. Looked up from germline, CDR1 is SGHKS and CDR2 is YYEKEE (reference sequence). V shed 2 bases and J 3 bases; nucleotides not matched to a gene: 10. CDR3 loop: CASSFQGARGNYEQYF. The CDR3 DNA sequence: TGTGCCAGCAGCTTTCAGGGGGCCAGGGGGAACTACGAGCAGTACTTC.

The CDR3 bases are TGTGCCAGCTCTCCTCCACAGGGTCAGAACACTGAAGCTTTCTTT. Amino acid sequence: CASSPPQGQNTEAFF. V gene TRBV5-4 combines with J gene TRBJ1-1; perhaps TRBD1 as D (6 bases). Deletions cut 7 bases from V and 1 base from J, with 17 bases between. This CDR3 comprises 15 residues. From germline, CDR1 is SGHNT and CDR2 YYREEE (reference sequence).

The CDR3 here is CASSQDLVGANYGYTF. The CDR3 nucleotides read TGCGCCAGCAGCCAAGATTTGGTTGGGGCTAACTATGGCTACACCTTC. The chain has TRBV4-3 and TRBJ1-2; D is unclear. With 0 bases removed from V and 0 bases from J, the gap between germline ends came to 11 bases. Germline V gives CDR1 LGHNA, CDR2 YSLEER. This CDR3 region has 16 residues.

This clone has just a few counts. The rearrangement uses TRBV30 and TRBJ1-6, with D possibly matching TRBD1 (6 bases). CDR1 is GTSNPN, CDR2 SVGIG, per germline (reference sequence). The CDR3 runs to 12 residues. The V and J ends lost 5 bases and 6 bases respectively, with 8 bases between them. Here the CDR3 reads CAWDRTNSPLHF. CDR3 bases: TGTGCCTGGGACAGGACTAATTCACCCCTCCACTTT.

This clone appeared a few times. This chain uses TRBV2 with TRBJ2-7; 8 bases agree with TRBD2. Germline CDR1 SNHLY, CDR2 FYNNEI. Unmatched junction bases numbered 10, after V lost 8 bases and J lost 4 bases. The CDR3 sequence is 14 residues long. The DNA of the CDR3 is TGTGCCAGCCTGAAAGGGACTAGTGTTTACGAGCAGTACTTC. Residues: CASLKGTSVYEQYF.

This clone was picked up a small number of times. The J gene is TRBJ2-4, the V gene TRBV11-2; maybe TRBD2 (7 bases). This CDR3 spans 17 amino acids. CDR1 is SGHAT and CDR2 is FQNNGV in the germline V gene. Trimming cost V 6 bases and J 3 bases, with 21 bases left between them. The DNA of the CDR3 is TGTGCCAGCAGTCCCCGGGGGGCTAAGTTGGGCAAAAACATTCAGTACTTC. Translating gives CASSPRGAKLGKNIQYF.

The chain recombines TRBV10-3 with TRBJ1-2, with D perhaps matching TRBD1 (5 bases). The ends were cut back, 2 bases at V and 7 bases at J, with 8 bases in the middle. CDR3 size: 12 residues. The germline CDR1 and CDR2 sequences are ENHRY and SYGVKD. This CDR3 reads CAISEGGIGYTF. In nucleotides, the CDR3 is TGTGCCATCAGTGAGGGGGGTATTGGCTACACCTTC.

This chain uses TRBV7-6 with TRBJ2-7; tentatively, D is TRBD1 or TRBD2 (6 bases each). Per germline, CDR1 SGHVS and CDR2 FNYEAQ. Trimming cost V 3 bases and J 6 bases, with 15 bases left between them. CDR3 length: 14 amino acids. The CDR3 DNA is TGTGCCAGCAGCTTCCGTCCGGGGGCGTCCGAGCAGTACTTC. It encodes CASSFRPGASEQYF.

This clone was detected only once. The CDR3, as DNA: TGTGCCAGTAGTATAGCCCCGCCAGGATCGGTTAACCAGCCCCAGCATTTT. This translates into CASSIAPPGSVNQPQHF. The chain uses TRBV19 and TRBJ1-5, with D unresolved. This CDR3 has 17 amino acids. With 1 base removed from V and 7 bases from J, the gap between germline ends came to 20 bases. The germline V gene encodes CDR1 LNHDA and CDR2 SQIVND (reference sequence).

This sequence joins TRBV9 and TRBJ1-2; unclear D gene. CDR3 length: 15 amino acids. Germline loops: CDR1 SGDLS, CDR2 YYNGEE. V lost 2 bases and J lost 0, with 11 bases in between. The CDR3 bases are TGTGCCAGCAGCGTGGGTGACCCCCCTAACTATGGCTACACCTTC. Translating gives CASSVGDPPNYGYTF. Full variable domain (missing parts from reference TRBV9 and TRBJ1-2): DSGVTQTPKHLITATGQRVTLRCSPRSGDLSVYWYQQSLDQGLQFLIQYYNGEERAKGNILERFSAQQFPDLHSELNLSSLELGDSALYFCASSVGDPPNYGYTFGSGTRLTVV.

This clone is a singleton in its sample. The chain couples TRBV10-3 to TRBJ1-3; D is uncertain. This CDR3 comprises 16 residues. Germline assignment: CDR1 ENHRY and CDR2 SYGVKD. V was clipped by 6 bases and J by 0 bases, with 15 bases between them. The CDR3 spells CAIRDGRVSSGNTIYF. CDR3 coding DNA: TGTGCCATCAGGGACGGACGGGTGAGCTCTGGAAACACCATATATTTT.

The chain links TRBV7-3 to TRBJ1-1; D is undetermined. The germline V gene encodes CDR1 SGHTA and CDR2 FQGTGA. Trimming cost V 3 bases and J 0 bases, with 5 bases left between them. There are 13 residues in the CDR3. The CDR3 reads CASSFTLNTEAFF. The DNA for the CDR3 is TGTGCCAGCAGCTTCACCCTGAACACTGAAGCTTTCTTT.

J is TRBJ1-2 and V is TRBV6-6, with D possibly being TRBD1 (5 bases). From germline, CDR1 is MNHNY and CDR2 SVGAGI (reference sequence). The CDR3 runs 14 residues. Trimming stripped 7 bases from V and 6 bases from J, with 18 bases between. The CDR3 protein is CASTPSGGIDGYTF. CDR3 coding DNA: TGTGCCAGCACCCCCTCGGGGGGAATCGATGGCTACACCTTC.

The chain links TRBV5-1 to TRBJ2-3; tentative D call: TRBD1 (5 bases). The V gene's germline CDR1 is SGHRS and CDR2 YFSETQ. Trimming took 6 bases from V and 0 from J, leaving 11 bases between them. The CDR3 sequence is 14 residues long. The CDR3, as DNA: TGCGCCAGCACGACAGCAACTAGCACAGATACGCAGTATTTT. Encoded protein: CASTTATSTDTQYF.

This chain uses TRBV5-1 with TRBJ2-7; 11 bases map to TRBD1. CDR1 is SGHRS and CDR2 is YFSETQ in the germline V gene. The CDR3 length is 13 residues. V lost 0 bases, J lost 11 bases, and 4 bases stayed unmatched. CDR3 sequence reads: CASSLGDRGFKYF. The CDR3 DNA is TGCGCCAGCAGCTTGGGGGACAGGGGGTTTAAGTACTTC.

This rearrangement joins TRBV6-2 or TRBV6-3 to TRBJ1-1, with unresolved D. This CDR3 has 14 residues. V was cut by 1 base and J by 1 base, with 7 bases left in between. Germline assignment: CDR1 MNHEY and CDR2 SVGEGT. The chain's CDR3 is CASSYYRGNTEAFF. In DNA form, the CDR3 reads TGTGCCAGCAGTTACTACCGGGGGAACACTGAAGCTTTCTTT.